This passage covers 6 T cell receptor beta chains from one sample sequenced in a study of cytomegalovirus exposure and HLA in healthy donors (dated by TCRdb to the late 2010s). Library construction relied on the immunoSEQ multiplex PCR assay. A mixture of 60 forward primers for TCR Vbeta segments and 13 reverse primers for TCR Jbeta segments was used in the multiplex PCR. Drawn from immuneACCESS, this table holds only the in-frame rearrangements with V and J called that TCRdb kept. Clones are partly lost; checked studies trace under half to an unresolved V gene and leave the rest unexplained. In all, the sample holds more than 100,000 clones, and 75% to 80% of those were seen once. The top ten clonotypes cover 1.1% of the sample. Sample: PBMCs. These receptors were obtained from a male donor in good health and CMV-seronegative.

V gene TRBV4-3 combines with J gene TRBJ1-2; 12 bases align to TRBD1. The CDR3 consists of 18 residues. Germline CDR1 reads LGHNA; CDR2 reads YSLEER. J lost 3 bases, V lost 1 base, and 9 bases had no gene match. The CDR3 nucleotides read TGCGCCAGCAGCCAAGTGGGGACAGGGGGCCGGTCGGACTATGGCTACACCTTC. It yields the protein CASSQVGTGGRSDYGYTF.

The V and J genes are TRBV27 and TRBJ2-3; 8 positions match TRBD2. J lost 2 bases, V lost 6 bases, and 4 bases had no gene match. The germline gives CDR1 MNHEY, CDR2 SMNVEV (reference sequence). CDR3 length: 14 amino acids. CDR3: CASRQLADTDTQYF. The CDR3 DNA is TGTGCCAGCAGGCAACTAGCGGACACAGATACGCAGTATTTT.

The V gene is TRBV18, the J gene TRBJ1-1, with D unclear. The CDR3 has 14 residues. Between the trimmed V and J ends, which lost 1 base and 3 bases, there was a span of 9 bases. The germline V gene encodes CDR1 KGHSH and CDR2 LQKENI. CDR3 DNA sequence: TGTGCCAGCTCACCACTTGGGCAGGACACTGAAGCTTTCTTT. Amino acid sequence: CASSPLGQDTEAFF. The variable domain in full, completed from reference TRBV18 and TRBJ1-1, reads NAGVMQNPRHLVRRRGQEARLRCSPMKGHSHVYWYRQLPEEGLKFMVYLQKENIIDESGMPKERFSAEFPKEGPSILRIQQVVRGDSAAYFCASSPLGQDTEAFFGQGTRLTVV.

This chain connects TRBV6-6 to TRBJ2-5; 7 bases line up with TRBD1. The J call may be wrong; the DNA end is better matched by TRBJ2-7. The CDR3 runs to 14 residues. CDR1 and CDR2 (germline): MNHNY, SVGAGI (reference sequence). The CDR3 bases are TGTGCCAGCAACAGGGGAAAAGCCTCCTACGAGCAGTACTTC. Protein product: CASNRGKASYEQYF.

The table lists this clone with a count of one. The chain links TRBV9 to TRBJ2-7; TRBD2 might be the D (6 bases). The V and J ends lost 2 bases and 1 base respectively, with 7 bases between them. The germline V gene has CDR1 SGDLS and CDR2 YYNGEE. The CDR3 runs to 13 residues. CDR3 sequence (DNA): TGTGCCAGCAGCGTCGGACTATCCTACGAGCAGTACTTC. It specifies CASSVGLSYEQYF.

This chain uses TRBV6-4 with TRBJ2-3; perhaps TRBD2 as D (5 bases). The CDR3 is 13 residues long. CDR1 MRHNA and CDR2 SNTAGT come from the germline V gene. Trimming cost V 5 bases and J 0 bases, with 6 bases left between them. The CDR3 reads CASSPGSTDTQYF. CDR3 sequence (DNA): TGTGCCAGCAGTCCGGGGAGCACAGATACGCAGTATTTT.